This T cell receptor (beta chain) derives from a study of PD-L1 blockade in urothelial cancer. Study details: Around 2014, patients got going on atezolizumab, taking 1,200 mg intravenously every 3 weeks. Blood gave a median 141,255 T cells. Bladder-origin urothelial cancer in males described most of the roughly 30 patients. Study-level results: TCR clonality was measured in pretreatment peripheral blood. Clonality below the median predicted better survival.

V lost 5 bases, J lost 2 bases, and 11 bases stayed unmatched. CDR1 and CDR2 from the germline V gene are MNHNS and SASEGT. The CDR3 runs to 18 residues. The data were produced by immunoSEQ multiplex PCR, yet TCRdb's version contains in-frame clones alone and is incomplete. In the table there are 45,000 or so clones, approximately 89% of which are singletons. In regard to this clone: What it recognizes is unknown.

The V call is TRBV6-1, the J call TRBJ2-1; 11 nucleotides align to TRBD2. This receptor was identified in an elderly man with urothelial cancer. The source was PBMCs, collected around atezolizumab (anti-PD-L1) treatment. Here the CDR3 reads CASSQVLGTSGAYNEQFF. DNA for the CDR3: TGTGCCAGCAGTCAAGTCCTAGGGACTAGCGGAGCCTACAATGAGCAGTTCTTC.